This TCR beta chain was profiled in a study of blood T cell repertoires in COVID-19. In the study overall: Samples of COVID-19 (acute and convalescent) were obtained from the United States, Italy and Spain. Nucleic acid was either cDNA or gDNA, and it came from T cells, B-cell-depleted T cells, or PBMCs.

V was shortened by 1 base and J by 2 bases, with 13 bases between the two germline ends. Germline V gene lookup returns CDR1 SGHTA and CDR2 FQGNSA. The CDR3 covers 16 residues. As processed by the authors: Reference gene primer amplification in the assay estimated nucleated cell counts. Sequencing used immunoSEQ multiplex PCR; TCRdb keeps in-frame clones, though not all of them. V and J calls and clone size are copied from that table; D and trimming were computed from the DNA. The table lists tens of thousands of clones, over 65% of them singletons, with around 50% in the top ten. The receptor's source is a human donor in a cohort sampled during active COVID-19. Sequenced material: peripheral blood. The chain recombines TRBV7-2 with TRBJ2-3; D possibly corresponds to TRBD2 (6 bases). The CDR3 loop reads CASSLGLARYTDTQYF. CDR3 DNA sequence: TGTGCCAGCAGCTTAGGGCTAGCGAGATACACAGATACGCAGTATTTT.